Each of the 9 T cell receptor beta chains below was sequenced from the same sample in a study of T cells in Graves' hyperthyroidism and ophthalmopathy (dated by TCRdb to the late 2010s). Libraries were made using multiplex PCR. TCRdb shows the sequencer as Illumina HiSeq 2000. The TCR beta CDR3 regions were amplified from the RNA transcripts. The first round of RT-PCR for the TCR CDR3 was performed with the HTBI primer set and the Qiagen OneStep RT-PCR kit. The public reads were quality trimmed at Q25 with fastp and then assembled into clones with MiXCR by TCRdb, keeping productive beta chains. Entries that share a CDR3 protein sequence are merged under the most common genes and DNA. This sample is represented by hundreds of thousands of distinct CDR3 sequences; approximately 15% of them were singletons. 2.5% to 4% of the sample comes from the top ten. The material sequenced was blood. All receptors come from a woman aged 40 to 50 with Graves' ophthalmopathy.

This clonotype showed up many times. The genes are TRBV11-2 and TRBJ2-1, with TRBD2 matching over 12 bases. The CDR3 is made up of 16 amino acids. The germline V gene encodes CDR1 SGHAT and CDR2 FQNNGV. The V and J ends lost 4 bases and 4 bases, in that order; junction bases with no gene match: 5. The CDR3, as DNA: TGTGCCAGCAGCTCCCCAGGGACTAGCGGGTACAATGAGCAGTTCTTC. Amino acids: CASSSPGTSGYNEQFF.

In its sample, this clonotype was seen many times. For the CDR3, the DNA is TGTGCCAGCAGCTCTAGCGGATACACCGGGGAGCTGTTTTTT. The encoded protein is CASSSSGYTGELFF. The V call is TRBV7-8, the J call TRBJ2-2; 7 positions match TRBD2. The CDR3 spans 14 residues. Germline values: CDR1 SGHVS, CDR2 FQNEAQ. V lost 4 bases to trimming and J lost 3 bases; unmatched junction nucleotides: 2. Based on the CDR3 plus reference TRBV7-8 and TRBJ2-2, the full variable domain is GAGVSQSPRYKVAKRGQDVALRCDPISGHVSLFWYQQALGQGPEFLTYFQNEAQLDKSGLPSDRFFAERPEGSVSTLKIQRTQQEDSAVYLCASSSSGYTGELFFGEGSRLTVL.

The chain links TRBV6-1 to TRBJ2-1; the match to TRBD1 covers 7 bases. The CDR3 has 17 residues. Germline values: CDR1 MNHNS, CDR2 SASEGT. V shed 5 bases and J 7 bases; nucleotides not matched to a gene: 17. The CDR3 bases are TGTGCCAGCAGTCCATCTACAGGGGCAACGACCTGGAATGAGCAGTTCTTC. It encodes CASSPSTGATTWNEQFF.

This clonotype was seen a handful of times. A much larger clone lies one base from this, so it may be a read error. The V and J genes are TRBV12-3 or TRBV12-4 and TRBJ1-3; 7 positions agree with TRBD1. The CDR3 runs 18 residues. CDR3 sequence reads: CASSLQTGLKLFGDTIYF. CDR3 coding DNA: TGTGCCAGCAGTCTCCAGACAGGGTTAAAATTGTTTGGAGACACCATATATTTT.

This clonotype has just a few counts. The rearrangement joins TRBV20-1 to TRBJ2-2; D is undetermined. V dropped 4 bases and J dropped 6 bases, with 15 bases sitting between them. There are 14 residues in the CDR3. The germline V gene has CDR1 DFQATT and CDR2 SNEGSKA (reference sequence). CDR3: CSANPRIHPGELFF. The CDR3 DNA sequence: TGCAGTGCTAATCCAAGGATTCACCCCGGGGAGCTGTTTTTT.

This clonotype was observed once. V usage is TRBV4-1 and J usage is TRBJ2-2; tentative D call: TRBD1 (5 bases). Germline-derived CDR1 and CDR2 are MGHRA and YSYEKL. The CDR3 has 16 residues. The V and J ends lost 4 bases and 7 bases respectively, with 19 bases between them. Here the CDR3 DNA reads TGCGCCAGCAGCCTCCTCACAGTGGGGCGGAGCGGGGAGCTGTTTTTT. Translated, it gives CASSLLTVGRSGELFF.

This clonotype was seen ten or more times. The V gene is TRBV2, the J gene TRBJ2-2; no clear D. CDR1 and CDR2 from the germline V gene are SNHLY and FYNNEI. The CDR3 contains 13 residues. V lost 6 bases, J lost 6 bases, and 11 bases lay in between. CDR3 sequence reads: CASRTEESGELFF. In nucleotides, the CDR3 is TGTGCCAGCAGGACGGAAGAGTCCGGGGAGCTGTTTTTT.

This clonotype has a handful of counts. J is TRBJ1-5 and V is TRBV6-2 or TRBV6-3; 10 positions match TRBD1. Germline trimming cut 5 bases from V and 6 bases from J; bases unmatched to any gene: 13. CDR1 MNHEY and CDR2 SVGEGT come from the germline V gene. CDR3 length equals 17 residues. In DNA form, the CDR3 reads TGTGCCAGCAGTCCGGGACAGGGGAACGTTCGTAGTCAGCCCCAGCATTTT. Its protein product is CASSPGQGNVRSQPQHF.

Ten or more counts support this clonotype. The chain uses TRBV30 and TRBJ1-4, with a weak D call TRBD1 (5 bases). The germline V gene has CDR1 GTSNPN and CDR2 SVGIG (reference sequence). There are 14 residues in the CDR3. Trimming took 5 bases from V and 7 from J, leaving 17 bases between them. The CDR3, as DNA: TGTGCCTGGCGCATCGGACATTCGAGTGAAAAACTGTTTTTT. This gives the protein CAWRIGHSSEKLFF.